The 19 T cell receptor beta chains in this list originate from one sample, sequenced in a study of OX40 agonist ivuxolimab in advanced cancers. Libraries were prepared through the immunoSEQ multiplex PCR assay. Drawn from immuneACCESS, this table holds only the in-frame rearrangements with V and J called that TCRdb kept. Clones are partly lost; checked studies trace under half to an unresolved V gene and leave the rest unexplained. The sample yields 65,000 to 80,000 clones; 89% were counted once. The biggest ten clones account for around 0.4% of the sample. The specimen comprised CD4+ or CD8+ T cells sorted from blood, sampled in a trial of the OX40 agonist ivuxolimab. These receptors all come from an adult with an advanced solid tumor such as melanoma, head and neck, liver or kidney cancer.

The chain combines TRBV18 with TRBJ2-7; the D gene is possibly TRBD1 (6 bases). The CDR3 is made up of 13 amino acids. CDR1 is KGHSH and CDR2 is LQKENI in the germline V gene. Trimming pared 3 bases from V and 2 bases from J, leaving 8 bases between. Here the CDR3 DNA reads TGTGCCAGCTCACCCGGGACACCCTACGAGCAGTACTTC. Protein: CASSPGTPYEQYF.

The chain recombines TRBV7-2 with TRBJ1-1; TRBD1 might be the D (5 bases). The CDR3 consists of 14 residues. Germline CDR1 is SGHTA and CDR2 is FQGNSA. Trimming left V 7 bases short and J 5 bases short, with 17 bases between. Here the CDR3 DNA reads TGTGCCAGCACCCGGGGGGAATTGCGAACTGAAGCTTTCTTT. It translates to CASTRGELRTEAFF.

The chain joins TRBV7-9 to TRBJ2-7, with 8 bases matching TRBD1. V trimming: 5 bases; J trimming: 5 bases; junction bases outside the gene matches: 8. CDR1 SEHNR and CDR2 FQNEAQ come from the germline V gene (reference sequence). The CDR3 extends over 14 amino acids. Here the CDR3 DNA reads TGTGCCAGCAGCATTGGACAGGGCGTCCACGAGCAGTACTTC. Encoded protein: CASSIGQGVHEQYF. Based on the CDR3 plus reference TRBV7-9 and TRBJ2-7, the full variable domain is DTGVSQNPRHKITKRGQNVTFRCDPISEHNRLYWYRQTLGQGPEFLTYFQNEAQLEKSRLLSDRFSAERPKGSFSTLEIQRTEQGDSAMYLCASSIGQGVHEQYFGPGTRLTVT.

The gene calls are TRBV19 and TRBJ1-5; D is ambiguous. Germline CDR1 and CDR2: LNHDA and SQIVND (reference sequence). CDR3 length: 16 residues. The germline V and J ends were trimmed by 3 bases and 11 bases, with 23 bases remaining between them. The CDR3 loop is CASSIMRASSEVAQHF. The CDR3 bases are TGTGCCAGTAGTATTATGAGGGCATCCTCAGAGGTAGCCCAGCATTTT.

Details on this clone: This same CDR3 is encoded by further DNA sequences in the sample. The genes are TRBV7-9 and TRBJ2-3; 9 bases fit TRBD1. Germline V gene lookup returns CDR1 SEHNR and CDR2 FQNEAQ (reference sequence). The CDR3 runs 15 residues. Losses at the gene ends were 3 bases for V and 1 base for J; bases not matched to a gene: 2. The CDR3 DNA reads TGTGCCAGCAGCTTGGGACAGGGAGGCACAGATACGCAGTATTTT. Translation gives CASSLGQGGTDTQYF.

This clone has only a few counts. The chain employs TRBV2 and TRBJ1-2, with 7 bases aligning to TRBD1. The CDR3 sequence is 13 residues long. The germline V gene has CDR1 SNHLY and CDR2 FYNNEI. The J segment lost 7 bases and the V segment lost 2 bases, leaving 4 bases of the junction unmatched. The CDR3 DNA sequence: TGTGCCAGCAGTGAAACAGGGGAAAGTGGCTACACCTTC. Amino acids: CASSETGESGYTF. The full variable domain, its missing parts supplied by reference TRBV2 and TRBJ1-2, is EPEVTQTPSHQVTQMGQEVILRCVPISNHLYFYWYRQILGQKVEFLVSFYNNEISEKSEIFDDQFSVERPDGSNFTLKIRSTKLEDSAMYFCASSETGESGYTFGSGTRLTVV.

The V call is TRBV18, the J call TRBJ1-4, with 9 bases matching TRBD1. Germline V gene data show CDR1 as KGHSH and CDR2 as LQKENI. This CDR3 has 14 amino acids. The V segment lost 6 bases and the J segment 7 bases; nucleotides outside the gene matches: 6. CDR3 coding DNA: TGTGCCAGCTCGGCCGGGACAGGGTTTGAAAAACTGTTTTTT. As protein: CASSAGTGFEKLFF.

The chain links TRBV6-1 to TRBJ2-7; D is unresolved. The CDR3 covers 11 residues. V was shortened by 3 bases and J by 1 base, with 1 base between the two germline ends. Germline V gene sequence: CDR1 MNHNS, CDR2 SASEGT. The CDR3 DNA is TGTGCCAGCAGTGATTCCTACGAGCAGTACTTC. It yields the protein CASSDSYEQYF.

The chain recombines TRBV10-3 with TRBJ2-5, with 8 bases matching TRBD2. V dropped 3 bases and J dropped 5; count of bases not matched to a gene: 8. Germline V CDR1 and CDR2: ENHRY, SYGVKD. This CDR3 comprises 15 residues. CDR3 region: CAISDATSDGETQYF. Written as DNA, the CDR3 is TGTGCCATCAGTGATGCGACTAGCGACGGGGAGACCCAGTACTTC.

The chain joins TRBV7-9 to TRBJ1-4, with D perhaps TRBD1 (5 bases). The CDR3 spans 15 residues. With 5 bases removed from V and 6 bases from J, the gap between germline ends came to 16 bases. CDR1 SEHNR and CDR2 FQNEAQ come from the germline V gene (reference sequence). The chain's CDR3 is CASSPVRGGDEKLFF. DNA for the CDR3: TGTGCCAGCAGCCCCGTAAGGGGAGGGGATGAAAAACTGTTTTTT.

Here the CDR3 reads CASGVEYEKLFF. In DNA form, the CDR3 reads TGTGCCAGCGGGGTGGAGTACGAAAAACTGTTTTTT. V gene TRBV28 combines with J gene TRBJ1-4; no clear D gene. The germline V gene encodes CDR1 MDHEN and CDR2 SYDVKM. The CDR3 extends over 12 amino acids. Trimming shortened V by 8 bases and J by 8 bases, and 12 bases separated the two germline ends.

The V and J genes are TRBV5-1 and TRBJ2-5; D is uncertain. CDR3 length: 12 residues. V gave up 4 bases and J gave up 1 base, with 5 bases separating them. Germline CDR1 SGHRS, CDR2 YFSETQ. CDR3 in DNA: TGCGCCAGCAGCCGACCCCAAGAGACCCAGTACTTC. Protein sequence: CASSRPQETQYF.

The DNA for the CDR3 is TGTGCCAGCAGCGTAGTTCAGGGATCATGGGATACGCAGTATTTT. Its translation: CASSVVQGSWDTQYF. The chain recombines TRBV9 with TRBJ2-3, with D tentatively TRBD1 (5 bases). CDR3 length equals 15 residues. Germline V gene lookup returns CDR1 SGDLS and CDR2 YYNGEE. V was trimmed by 0 bases and J by 6 bases, leaving 14 bases between them.

V is TRBV25-1 and J is TRBJ2-6; unclear D gene. This CDR3 is 13 amino acids long. Germline V lookup: CDR1 MGHDK, CDR2 SYGVNS. V was pared by 8 bases and J by 4 bases, with 9 bases between. CDR3 in DNA: TGTGCCAGCGAGAGTGGCGGGGCCAACGTCCTGACTTTC. Residues: CASESGGANVLTF. The full variable domain, its missing parts supplied by reference TRBV25-1 and TRBJ2-6, is EADIYQTPRYLVIGTGKKITLECSQTMGHDKMYWYQQDPGMELHLIHYSYGVNSTEKGDLSSESTVSRIRTEHFPLTLESARPSHTSQYLCASESGGANVLTFGAGSRLTVL.

V usage is TRBV11-3 and J usage is TRBJ1-3; the D gene is possibly TRBD1 (5 bases). Germline assignment: CDR1 SGHNT and CDR2 YENEEA. The CDR3 contains 16 residues. V was pared by 5 bases and J by 0 bases, with 14 bases between. Here the CDR3 reads CASSPGGQLSGNTIYF. The DNA for the CDR3 is TGTGCCAGCAGCCCGGGAGGACAACTCTCTGGAAACACCATATATTTT.

In DNA, the CDR3 is TGTGCCAGCCAGACTTCCGGGACTAGTTGGTACATTCAGTACTTC. Protein sequence: CASQTSGTSWYIQYF. V usage is TRBV19 and J usage is TRBJ2-4; 8 bases align to TRBD2. CDR1 LNHDA and CDR2 SQIVND come from the germline V gene (reference sequence). V lost 9 bases and J lost 8; bases outside the gene matches: 15. CDR3 length equals 15 residues.

The V and J genes are TRBV9 and TRBJ2-1, with D tentatively TRBD1 (6 bases). This CDR3 is 17 amino acids long. The germline CDR1 and CDR2 sequences are SGDLS and YYNGEE. Trimming pared 3 bases from V and 8 bases from J, leaving 24 bases between. CDR3 sequence (DNA): TGTGCCAGCAGCGGCCTTAAAGAGAGGGGGACCGGAGATGAGCAGTTCTTC. Its translation: CASSGLKERGTGDEQFF. Filled out from reference TRBV9 and TRBJ2-1, the complete variable domain reads DSGVTQTPKHLITATGQRVTLRCSPRSGDLSVYWYQQSLDQGLQFLIQYYNGEERAKGNILERFSAQQFPDLHSELNLSSLELGDSALYFCASSGLKERGTGDEQFFGPGTRLTVL.

The rearrangement joins TRBV14 to TRBJ2-1; 9 nucleotides line up with TRBD2. Germline CDR1 and CDR2: SGHDN and FVKESK. With 4 bases clipped from V and 9 bases from J, the junction kept 13 bases outside the gene matches. The CDR3 has 16 residues. The CDR3 DNA sequence: TGTGCCAGCAGCCCCTTAGCGGGAGTTAAGATCGGTGAGCAGTTCTTC. Translation gives CASSPLAGVKIGEQFF. Using reference TRBV14 and TRBJ2-1 for the parts outside the CDR3, the full variable domain is EAGVTQFPSHSVIEKGQTVTLRCDPISGHDNLYWYRRVMGKEIKFLLHFVKESKQDESGMPNNRFLAERTGGTYSTLKVQPAELEDSGVYFCASSPLAGVKIGEQFFGPGTRLTVL.

The rearrangement joins TRBV18 to TRBJ2-5; 7 nucleotides align to TRBD1. The junction had 4 bases not matched to a gene; V was cut back by 0 bases and J by 3 bases. Germline V gene sequence: CDR1 KGHSH, CDR2 LQKENI. The CDR3 is 15 residues long. Here the CDR3 reads CASSPPGQQKETQYF. The CDR3, as DNA: TGTGCCAGCTCACCACCGGGACAGCAAAAAGAGACCCAGTACTTC.